This is a list of T cell receptor beta chains from one sample in a study of blood T cell repertoires in COVID-19. Profiled with immunoSEQ multiplex PCR; TCRdb holds only in-frame clones, not every one. The sample records some 260,000 clones, 60% to 75% being singletons. The sequenced sample was peripheral blood. These receptor sequences come from a woman older than 75 with acute or convalescent COVID-19. Each CDR3 is given with its conserved first and last residue. Each record gives: V gene, J gene, D gene, clone size, CDR3 DNA, CDR3 protein. D genes are given only for firm matches. For some rows the clone size is stated as once, few or many, or as a class when expanded; others skip it.

V: TRBV7-8; J: TRBJ1-5; D: -; size: -; DNA: TGTGCCAGCAGCCTAAGCGGGACACGGAATCAGCCCCAGCATTTT; CDR3: CASSLSGTRNQPQHF
V: TRBV12-5; J: TRBJ1-4; D: TRBD1; size: few; DNA: TGTGCTAGTGGTCTGACAGGGGGATTCTTCGCAGTAGAAAAACTGTTTTTT; CDR3: CASGLTGGFFAVEKLFF
V: TRBV15; J: TRBJ1-1; D: -; size: -; DNA: TGTGCCACCAGCAGAGAGGTGGGGCAGAACACTGAAGCTTTCTTT; CDR3: CATSREVGQNTEAFF
V: TRBV20-1; J: TRBJ1-1; D: -; size: -; DNA: TGCAGTGCTAGATCGGCGGGAGCTTTCTTT; CDR3: CSARSAGAFF
V: TRBV6-5; J: TRBJ1-1; D: TRBD1; size: -; DNA: TGTGCCAGCAGCCTCCGGGACAGGCGCCACACTGAAGCTTTCTTT; CDR3: CASSLRDRRHTEAFF
V: TRBV5-8; J: TRBJ2-7; D: TRBD1; size: -; DNA: TGTGCCAGCAGCTTGGGGGGGGGACAGGGCTCCTACGAGCAGTACTTC; CDR3: CASSLGGGQGSYEQYF
V: TRBV14; J: TRBJ1-6; D: -; size: -; DNA: TGTGCCAGCAGCCTGACAGAATATAATTCACCCCTCCACTTT; CDR3: CASSLTEYNSPLHF
V: TRBV19; J: TRBJ2-7; D: TRBD2; size: -; DNA: TGTGCCAGTAGATCCCCGTCTAGCGGGACCTACGAGCAGTACTTC; CDR3: CASRSPSSGTYEQYF
V: TRBV19; J: TRBJ2-6; D: -; size: -; DNA: TGTGCCAGTAGGCTTACAGTCCCCTCCCGACCTGGGGCCAACGTCCTGACTTTC; CDR3: CASRLTVPSRPGANVLTF
V: TRBV5-4; J: TRBJ1-1; D: -; size: -; DNA: TGTGCCAGCAGCTTCGTCCGGTCTAACACTGAAGCTTTCTTT; CDR3: CASSFVRSNTEAFF